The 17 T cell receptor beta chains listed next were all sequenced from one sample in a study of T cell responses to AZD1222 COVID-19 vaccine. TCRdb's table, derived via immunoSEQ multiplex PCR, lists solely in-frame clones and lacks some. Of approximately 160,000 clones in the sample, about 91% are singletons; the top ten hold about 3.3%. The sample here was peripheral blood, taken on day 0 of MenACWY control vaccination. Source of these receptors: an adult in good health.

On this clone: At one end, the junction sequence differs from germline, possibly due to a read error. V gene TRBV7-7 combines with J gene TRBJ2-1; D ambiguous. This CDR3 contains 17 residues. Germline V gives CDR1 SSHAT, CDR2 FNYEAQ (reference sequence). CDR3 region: CASSLGPGATSYNEQFF. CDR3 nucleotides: TGTGCTAGCAGCTTAGGCCCGGGCGCGACGTCCTACAATGAGCAGTTCTTC.

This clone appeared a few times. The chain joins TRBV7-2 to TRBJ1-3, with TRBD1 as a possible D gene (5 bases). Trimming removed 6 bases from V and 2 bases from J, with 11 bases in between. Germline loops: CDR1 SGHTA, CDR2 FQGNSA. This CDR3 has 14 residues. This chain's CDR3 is CASRDTRAGNTIYF. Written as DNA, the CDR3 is TGTGCCAGCAGGGACACCCGGGCTGGAAACACCATATATTTT.

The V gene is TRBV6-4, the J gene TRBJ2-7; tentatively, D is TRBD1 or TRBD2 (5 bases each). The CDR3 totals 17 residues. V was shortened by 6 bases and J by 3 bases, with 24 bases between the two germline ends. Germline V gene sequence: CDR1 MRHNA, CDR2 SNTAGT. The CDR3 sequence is CASSHGGNARGVYEQYF. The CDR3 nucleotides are TGTGCCAGCAGCCATGGGGGAAACGCAAGAGGGGTCTACGAGCAGTACTTC.

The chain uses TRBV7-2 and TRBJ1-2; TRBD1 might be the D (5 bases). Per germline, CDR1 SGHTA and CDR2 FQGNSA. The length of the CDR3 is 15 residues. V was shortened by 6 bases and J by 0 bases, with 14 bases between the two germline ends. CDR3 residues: CASRSGVNSNYGYTF. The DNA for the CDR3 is TGTGCCAGCAGGTCGGGGGTAAACTCTAACTATGGCTACACCTTC.

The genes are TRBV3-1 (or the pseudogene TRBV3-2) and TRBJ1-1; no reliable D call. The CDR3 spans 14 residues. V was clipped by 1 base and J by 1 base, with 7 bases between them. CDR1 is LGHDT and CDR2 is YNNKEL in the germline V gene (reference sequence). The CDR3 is CASSQVGGNTEAFF. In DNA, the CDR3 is TGTGCCAGCAGCCAAGTAGGAGGGAACACTGAAGCTTTCTTT.

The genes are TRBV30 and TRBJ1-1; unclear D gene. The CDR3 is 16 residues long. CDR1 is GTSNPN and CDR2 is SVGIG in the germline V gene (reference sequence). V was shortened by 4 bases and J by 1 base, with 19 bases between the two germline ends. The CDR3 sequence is CAWTPAKGTANTEAFF. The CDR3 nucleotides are TGTGCCTGGACCCCAGCCAAGGGAACAGCGAACACTGAAGCTTTCTTT.

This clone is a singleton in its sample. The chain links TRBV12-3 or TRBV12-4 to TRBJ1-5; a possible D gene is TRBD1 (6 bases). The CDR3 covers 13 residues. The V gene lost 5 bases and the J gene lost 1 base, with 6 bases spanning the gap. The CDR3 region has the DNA TGTGCCAGCAGTCAGGGGAGCAATCAGCCCCAGCATTTT. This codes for CASSQGSNQPQHF.

The CDR3: CASSLAGSTDTQYF. CDR3 nucleotide sequence: TGTGCCAGCAGCCTAGCGGGAAGCACAGATACGCAGTATTTT. This rearrangement joins TRBV5-8 to TRBJ2-3, with TRBD2 matching 9 bases. CDR3 length: 14 residues. V shed 4 bases and J 0 bases; nucleotides not matched to a gene: 0. The germline CDR1 and CDR2 sequences are SGHTS and YDEGEE.

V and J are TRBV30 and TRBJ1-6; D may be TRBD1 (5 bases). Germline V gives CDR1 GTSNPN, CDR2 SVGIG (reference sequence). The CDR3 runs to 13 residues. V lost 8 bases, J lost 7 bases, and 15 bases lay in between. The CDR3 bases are TGTGCCCGAACCCAGGGAGGCAATTCACCCCTCCACTTT. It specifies CARTQGGNSPLHF.

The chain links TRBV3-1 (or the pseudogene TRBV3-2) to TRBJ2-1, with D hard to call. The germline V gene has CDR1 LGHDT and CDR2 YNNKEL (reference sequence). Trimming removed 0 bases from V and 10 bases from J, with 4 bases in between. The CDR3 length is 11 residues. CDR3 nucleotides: TGTGCCAGCAGCCAAGATACCGAGCAGTTCTTC. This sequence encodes CASSQDTEQFF.

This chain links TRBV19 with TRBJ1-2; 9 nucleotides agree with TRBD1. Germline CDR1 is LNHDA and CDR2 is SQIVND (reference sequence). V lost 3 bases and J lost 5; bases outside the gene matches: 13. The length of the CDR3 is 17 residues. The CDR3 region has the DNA TGTGCCAGTAGTATCAGCCTTTCTGGGACAGGGATTTATGGCTACACCTTC. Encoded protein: CASSISLSGTGIYGYTF. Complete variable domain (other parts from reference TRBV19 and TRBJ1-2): DGGITQSPKYLFRKEGQNVTLSCEQNLNHDAMYWYRQDPGQGLRLIYYSQIVNDFQKGDIAEGYSVSREKKESFPLTVTSAQKNPTAFYLCASSISLSGTGIYGYTFGSGTRLTVV.

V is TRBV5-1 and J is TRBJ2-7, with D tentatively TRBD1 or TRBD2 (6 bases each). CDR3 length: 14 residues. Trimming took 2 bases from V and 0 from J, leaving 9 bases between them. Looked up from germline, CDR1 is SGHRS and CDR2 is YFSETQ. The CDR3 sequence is CASSFEGGSYEQYF. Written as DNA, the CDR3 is TGCGCCAGCAGCTTCGAGGGGGGCTCCTACGAGCAGTACTTC.

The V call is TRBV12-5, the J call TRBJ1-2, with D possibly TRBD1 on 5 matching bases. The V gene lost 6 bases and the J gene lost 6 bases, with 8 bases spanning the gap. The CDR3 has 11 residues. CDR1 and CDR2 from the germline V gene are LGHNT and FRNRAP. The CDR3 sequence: CASGQGHGYTF. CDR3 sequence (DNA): TGTGCTAGTGGCCAGGGCCATGGCTACACCTTC.

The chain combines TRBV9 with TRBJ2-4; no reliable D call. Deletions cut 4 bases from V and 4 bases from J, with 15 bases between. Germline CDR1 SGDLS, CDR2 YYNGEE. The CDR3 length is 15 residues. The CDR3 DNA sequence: TGTGCCAGCAGCTCGGGTCTTGGGGATAAAAACATTCAGTACTTC. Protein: CASSSGLGDKNIQYF.

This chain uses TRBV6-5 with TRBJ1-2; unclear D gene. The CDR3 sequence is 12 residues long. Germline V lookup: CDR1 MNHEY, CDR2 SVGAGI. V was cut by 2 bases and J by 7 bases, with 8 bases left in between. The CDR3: CASSYREGGYTF. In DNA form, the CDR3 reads TGTGCCAGCAGTTACAGGGAAGGTGGCTACACCTTC.

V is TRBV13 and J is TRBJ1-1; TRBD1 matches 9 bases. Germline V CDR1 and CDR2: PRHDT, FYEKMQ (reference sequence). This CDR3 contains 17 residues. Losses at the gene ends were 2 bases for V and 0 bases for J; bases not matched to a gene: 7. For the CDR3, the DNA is TGTGCCAGCAGCTTATGGGGACAGGGTACTATGAACACTGAAGCTTTCTTT. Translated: CASSLWGQGTMNTEAFF.

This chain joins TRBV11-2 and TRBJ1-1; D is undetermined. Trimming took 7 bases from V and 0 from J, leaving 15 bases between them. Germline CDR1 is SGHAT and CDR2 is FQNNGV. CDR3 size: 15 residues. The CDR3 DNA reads TGTGCCAGCACACCAGGCGGAGGAATGAACACTGAAGCTTTCTTT. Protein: CASTPGGGMNTEAFF.